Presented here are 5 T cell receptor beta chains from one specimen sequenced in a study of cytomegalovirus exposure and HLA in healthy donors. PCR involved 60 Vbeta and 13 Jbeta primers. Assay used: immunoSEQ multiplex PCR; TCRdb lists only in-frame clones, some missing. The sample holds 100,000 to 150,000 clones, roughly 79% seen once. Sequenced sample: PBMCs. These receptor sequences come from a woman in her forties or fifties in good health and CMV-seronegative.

The CDR3 DNA is TGTGCCTGGAGAGGTAGCGGGAGGGCCAAGGGGTATGAGCAGTTCTTC. It codes for CAWRGSGRAKGYEQFF. The rearrangement joins TRBV30 to TRBJ2-1; 11 positions agree with TRBD2. CDR3 size: 16 residues. J was trimmed by 8 bases and V by 3 bases; bases with no gene match: 12. Germline lookup yields CDR1 GTSNPN and CDR2 SVGIG (reference sequence).

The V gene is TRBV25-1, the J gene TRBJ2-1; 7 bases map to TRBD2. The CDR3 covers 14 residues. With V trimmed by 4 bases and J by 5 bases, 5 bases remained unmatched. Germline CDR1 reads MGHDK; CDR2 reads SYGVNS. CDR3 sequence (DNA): TGTGCCAGCAGTGGGGACTACCTAAACAATGAGCAGTTCTTC. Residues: CASSGDYLNNEQFF. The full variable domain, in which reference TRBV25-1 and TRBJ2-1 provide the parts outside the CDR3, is EADIYQTPRYLVIGTGKKITLECSQTMGHDKMYWYQQDPGMELHLIHYSYGVNSTEKGDLSSESTVSRIRTEHFPLTLESARPSHTSQYLCASSGDYLNNEQFFGPGTRLTVL.

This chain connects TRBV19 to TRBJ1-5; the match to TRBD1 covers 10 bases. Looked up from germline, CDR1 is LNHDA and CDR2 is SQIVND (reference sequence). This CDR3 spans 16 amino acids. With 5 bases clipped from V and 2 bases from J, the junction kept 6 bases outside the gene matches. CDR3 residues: CASSFRDRGGNQPQHF. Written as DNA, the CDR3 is TGTGCCAGTAGTTTCCGGGACAGGGGTGGCAATCAGCCCCAGCATTTT. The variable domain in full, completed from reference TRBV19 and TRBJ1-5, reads DGGITQSPKYLFRKEGQNVTLSCEQNLNHDAMYWYRQDPGQGLRLIYYSQIVNDFQKGDIAEGYSVSREKKESFPLTVTSAQKNPTAFYLCASSFRDRGGNQPQHFGDGTRLSIL.

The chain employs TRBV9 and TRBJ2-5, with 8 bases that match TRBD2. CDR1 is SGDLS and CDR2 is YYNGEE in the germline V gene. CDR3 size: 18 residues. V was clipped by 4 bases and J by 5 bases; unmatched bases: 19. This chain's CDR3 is CASSPRPGAGGLWETQYF. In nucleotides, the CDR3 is TGTGCCAGCAGCCCCCGCCCGGGGGCGGGAGGTTTGTGGGAGACCCAGTACTTC.

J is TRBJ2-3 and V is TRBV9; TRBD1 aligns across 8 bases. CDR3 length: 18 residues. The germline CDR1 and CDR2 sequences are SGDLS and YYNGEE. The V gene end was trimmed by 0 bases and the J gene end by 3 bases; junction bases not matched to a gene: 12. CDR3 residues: CASSVVAAWQGATDTQYF. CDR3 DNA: TGTGCCAGCAGCGTAGTGGCGGCGTGGCAGGGGGCGACAGATACGCAGTATTTT.